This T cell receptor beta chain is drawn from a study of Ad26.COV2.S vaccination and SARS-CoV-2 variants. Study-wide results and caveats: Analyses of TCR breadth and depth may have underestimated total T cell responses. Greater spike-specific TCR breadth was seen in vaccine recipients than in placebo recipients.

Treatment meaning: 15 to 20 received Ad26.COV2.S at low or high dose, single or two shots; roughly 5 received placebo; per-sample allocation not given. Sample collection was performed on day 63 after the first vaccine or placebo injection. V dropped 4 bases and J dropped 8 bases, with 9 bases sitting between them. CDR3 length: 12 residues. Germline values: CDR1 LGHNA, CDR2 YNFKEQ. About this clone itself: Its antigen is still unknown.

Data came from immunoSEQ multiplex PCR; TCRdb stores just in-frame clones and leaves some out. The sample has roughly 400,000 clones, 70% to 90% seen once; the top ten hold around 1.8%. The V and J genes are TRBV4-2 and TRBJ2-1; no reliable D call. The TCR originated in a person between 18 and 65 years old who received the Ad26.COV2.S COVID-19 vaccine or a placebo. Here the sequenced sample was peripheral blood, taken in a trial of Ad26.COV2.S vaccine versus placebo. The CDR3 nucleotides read TGTGCCAGCAGCCGCCCCGGGTATGAGCAGTTCTTC. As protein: CASSRPGYEQFF.